This TCR beta chain was identified in a study of ipilimumab plus nivolumab after autologous stem cell transplantation. About the study: Typical patient got roughly 5 ipilimumab doses and about eight nivolumab doses (median). Both relapsed and primary refractory DLBCL were included.

The germline V gene has CDR1 MDHEN and CDR2 SYDVKM. This CDR3 comprises 15 residues. The V end lost 11 bases, the J end lost 0 bases, and 17 bases lay between the germline ends. Study-level points and caveats: The authors say TCR, Treg and microbiome findings warrant further study.

Sample share makes this clone medium-sized. Its antigen is not known. Patients got ipilimumab 1 mg/kg beginning 14 to 28 days post-transplant. The table came from immunoSEQ multiplex PCR; TCRdb's copy has only in-frame clones and leaves some out. Among roughly 16,000 clones listed, approximately 80% were seen once. The chain recombines TRBV28 with TRBJ2-4, with D maybe TRBD2 (8 bases). The origin of this receptor is a male donor with diffuse large B-cell lymphoma. Specimen: PBMCs, collected in a trial of ipilimumab plus nivolumab as post-transplant consolidation. The CDR3 region has the DNA TGTGCCGCAGGGGGACGGGGGGGAGCCAAAAACATTCAGTACTTC. Residues: CAAGGRGGAKNIQYF.